This T cell receptor (beta chain) appears in the sequencing data of a study of blood T cells in healthy people across ages. Study-level background: About one barcoded beta molecule per two T cells was captured by template switching.

The V and J ends lost 4 bases and 11 bases, in that order; junction bases with no gene match: 15. CDR1 is SQVTM, CDR2 ANQGSEA, per germline. The CDR3 is 14 amino acids. Sample-barcoded 5' priming and a J-beta primer mix drove a second PCR of roughly 6 to 12 cycles. TCRdb analysed the 5' RACE reads with MiXCR anew, one entry per CDR3 protein. The profile shows hundreds of thousands of distinct CDR3 sequences, roughly three fifths of them singletons. This TCR was sampled from a man aged 55-75 years in good health. Sequenced input: blood. The chain links TRBV29-1 to TRBJ2-5, with 8 bases that match TRBD2. CDR3 nucleotides: TGCAGCGTTGCGGTCGGGGGGGCCTGGGGTGAGCAGTACTTC. Protein product: CSVAVGGAWGEQYF.